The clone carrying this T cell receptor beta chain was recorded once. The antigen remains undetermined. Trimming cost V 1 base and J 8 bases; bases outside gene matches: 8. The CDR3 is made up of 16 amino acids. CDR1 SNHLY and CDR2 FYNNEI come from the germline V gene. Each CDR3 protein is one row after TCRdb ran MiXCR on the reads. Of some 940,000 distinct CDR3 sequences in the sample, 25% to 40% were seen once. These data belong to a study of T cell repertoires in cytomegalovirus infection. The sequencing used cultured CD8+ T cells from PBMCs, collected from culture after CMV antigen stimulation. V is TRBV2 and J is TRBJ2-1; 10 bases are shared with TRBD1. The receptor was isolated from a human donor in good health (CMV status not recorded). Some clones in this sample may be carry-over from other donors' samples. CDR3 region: CASSEDPGQGQDEQFF. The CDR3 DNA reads TGTGCCAGCAGTGAAGATCCGGGACAGGGGCAGGATGAGCAGTTCTTC.